This T cell receptor beta chain was documented in a study of T cell responses to AZD1222 COVID-19 vaccine. Assay used: immunoSEQ multiplex PCR; TCRdb lists only in-frame clones, some missing. The data contain 26,000 or so clones, about nine tenths of them singletons. From germline, CDR1 is SGHKS and CDR2 YYEKEE (reference sequence). This CDR3 spans 13 amino acids. V lost 1 base and J lost 0, with 1 base in between. A single count supports this clone. The clonotype was recovered from an adult who received the AZD1222 COVID-19 vaccine. Sequences were derived from peripheral blood, sampled 28 days after the second AZD1222 dose. The V gene is TRBV5-5, the J gene TRBJ1-4; no clear D gene. CDR3 DNA sequence: TGTGCCAGCAGCTTGACAACTAATGAAAAACTGTTTTTT. Translating gives CASSLTTNEKLFF.